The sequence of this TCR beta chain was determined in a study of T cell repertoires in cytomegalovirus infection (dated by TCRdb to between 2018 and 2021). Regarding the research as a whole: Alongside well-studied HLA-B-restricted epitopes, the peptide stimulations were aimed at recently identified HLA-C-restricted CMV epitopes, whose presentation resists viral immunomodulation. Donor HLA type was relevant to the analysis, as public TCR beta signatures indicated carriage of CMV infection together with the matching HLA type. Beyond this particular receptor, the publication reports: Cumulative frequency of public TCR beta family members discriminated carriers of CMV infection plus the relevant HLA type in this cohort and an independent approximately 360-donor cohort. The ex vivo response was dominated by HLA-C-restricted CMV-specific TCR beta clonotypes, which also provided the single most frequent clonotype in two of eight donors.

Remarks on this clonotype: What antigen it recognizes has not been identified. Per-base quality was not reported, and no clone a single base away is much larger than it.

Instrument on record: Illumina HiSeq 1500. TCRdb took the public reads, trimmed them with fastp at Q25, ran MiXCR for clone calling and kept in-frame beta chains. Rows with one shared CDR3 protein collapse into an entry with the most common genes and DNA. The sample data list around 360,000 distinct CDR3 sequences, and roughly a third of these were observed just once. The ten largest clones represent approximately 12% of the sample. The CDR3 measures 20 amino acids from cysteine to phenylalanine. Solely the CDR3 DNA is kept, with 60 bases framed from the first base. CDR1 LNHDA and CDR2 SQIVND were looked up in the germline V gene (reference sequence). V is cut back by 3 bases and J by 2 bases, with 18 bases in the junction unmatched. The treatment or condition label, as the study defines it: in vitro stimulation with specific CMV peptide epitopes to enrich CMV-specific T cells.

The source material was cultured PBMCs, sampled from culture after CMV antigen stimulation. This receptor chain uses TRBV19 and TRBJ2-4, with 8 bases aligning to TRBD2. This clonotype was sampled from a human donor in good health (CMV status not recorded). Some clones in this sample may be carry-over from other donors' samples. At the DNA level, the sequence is TGTGCCAGTAGTATTACAGTGACTAGCGTTCCAACAGGACCCAAAAACATTCAGTACTTC. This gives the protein CASSITVTSVPTGPKNIQYF.